This T cell receptor (beta chain) was identified during a study of early T cells in non-severe SARS-CoV-2 infection. Across the whole study: Bulk RNA taken from unsorted whole blood was sequenced, leaving chains unpaired.

Study-wide results and limits: Anti-spike CD8 specificities were favored by VDJdb matching, whose results missed private and CD4 specificities.

This clonotype was seen more than once but under ten times. Its antigen is unknown. Germline CDR1 SGHNT, CDR2 YYREEE (reference sequence). V lost 4 bases and J 3 bases, leaving 13 bases between the germline ends. The CDR3 totals 15 residues. Individually, cDNA molecules had unique molecular identifiers attached to them. MiXCR, applied by TCRdb to the 5' RACE reads, yields one record per CDR3 protein. The sample holds 95,000 to 150,000 distinct CDR3 sequences; 15% are singletons and the top ten take just over 20%. The chain recombines TRBV5-4 with TRBJ2-2, with D tentatively TRBD2 (6 bases). Sequencing used whole blood. The receptor's source is an adult who was a healthcare worker with PCR-confirmed SARS-CoV-2 infection or an uninfected control (not recorded which). The CDR3 protein is CASSPGTGDTGELFF. The CDR3 bases are TGTGCCAGCAGCCCTGGGACTGGTGACACCGGGGAGCTGTTTTTT.